This T cell receptor beta chain was found in a study of cytotoxic CD8 clonotypes in ibrutinib-treated CLL. At the level of the study: Of the patients, over ten were relapsed/refractory, about 15 treatment-naive and under 18 IGHV unmutated. Among patients, some 25 responded partially and 2 completely; around 15 then stayed remitted and some twelve progressed after median 68 months. Study-level findings and limits: Few clonotypes were public, and these shrank or held steady under treatment. The clonality went up when patients responded to ibrutinib and dropped back toward baseline at progression.

CDR1 is ENHRY, CDR2 SYGVKD, per germline. The junction had 14 bases not matched to a gene; V was cut back by 10 bases and J by 9 bases. This CDR3 is 15 amino acids long. To note about this clone: Its target is unknown.

The protocol was immunoSEQ multiplex PCR, while the TCRdb copy is restricted to in-frame clones and leaves out a portion. Of fewer than 100,000 clones listed, around 79% are singletons. The sequencing here drew on PBMCs, taken after 12 months of ibrutinib treatment. This sequence joins TRBV10-3 and TRBJ1-6; 8 positions agree with TRBD1. This sequence originates from a human donor with chronic lymphocytic leukemia. The CDR3 here is CATRGVGQGGSPLHF. The CDR3, as DNA: TGTGCCACCAGGGGGGTAGGACAGGGTGGTTCACCCCTCCACTTT.